A selection of T cell receptor beta chains follows, all from one sample in a study of blood T cell repertoires in COVID-19. Libraries were prepared by immunoSEQ multiplex PCR; TCRdb keeps only in-frame clonotypes and omits some of them. The sample lists about 44,000 clones, about 86% occurring once. The sequencing input was peripheral blood. The receptors derive from a human donor in a cohort sampled during active COVID-19. Both conserved end residues are part of each CDR3. A D gene is named only where the DNA matches it firmly. The size of a clone is reported for some rows only, either as once, few or many, or as a class for expanded clones.

J: TRBJ2-5
V: TRBV4-3
size: .
D: TRBD2
CDR3: CASSQDWTSGGVRETQYF
DNA: TGCGCCAGCAGCCAAGACTGGACTAGCGGGGGGGTTAGGGAGACCCAGTACTTC

J: TRBJ1-3
V: TRBV7-8
size: .
D: .
CDR3: CASSSNGVSPGNTIYF
DNA: TGTGCCAGCAGCTCCAACGGGGTTAGTCCTGGAAACACCATATATTTT

J: TRBJ2-7
V: TRBV5-4
size: once
D: TRBD1
CDR3: CASSFGGTGPWSEQYF
DNA: TGTGCCAGCAGCTTCGGGGGGACAGGGCCCTGGTCCGAGCAGTACTTC

J: TRBJ2-1
V: TRBV6-2/TRBV6-3
size: .
D: .
CDR3: CASSPGGSYNEQFF
DNA: TGTGCCAGCAGCCCCGGTGGGAGTTACAATGAGCAGTTCTTC

J: TRBJ1-1
V: TRBV18
size: .
D: TRBD1
CDR3: CASSPKRTGGELMNTEAFF
DNA: TGTGCCAGCTCACCAAAAAGGACAGGGGGGGAATTAATGAACACTGAAGCTTTCTTT

J: TRBJ2-1
V: TRBV2
size: .
D: TRBD2
CDR3: CASSEAPSGVYNEQFF
DNA: TGTGCCAGCAGTGAAGCGCCTAGCGGGGTATACAATGAGCAGTTCTTC

J: TRBJ1-1
V: TRBV2
size: .
D: TRBD1
CDR3: CASRSDRGRNTEAFF
DNA: TGTGCCAGCAGATCCGACAGGGGTCGAAACACTGAAGCTTTCTTT

J: TRBJ1-6
V: TRBV2
size: once
D: .
CDR3: CASSQQGPQSPLHF
DNA: TGTGCCAGCAGCCAACAGGGCCCACAATCACCCCTCCACTTT

J: TRBJ1-1
V: TRBV6-5
size: .
D: TRBD1
CDR3: CASSLTGMLGRAFF
DNA: TGTGCCAGCAGCCTGACAGGGATGTTAGGTAGGGCTTTCTTT

J: TRBJ2-2
V: TRBV3-1/TRBV3-2
size: .
D: TRBD1
CDR3: CASSQDFTRDRDDTGELFF
DNA: TGTGCCAGCAGCCAAGATTTTACCCGGGACAGGGATGACACCGGGGAGCTGTTTTTT

J: TRBJ2-3
V: TRBV3-1/TRBV3-2
size: .
D: TRBD1
CDR3: CASSQPGQGAGDTQYF
DNA: TGTGCCAGCAGCCAGCCGGGACAGGGGGCGGGAGATACGCAGTATTTT

J: TRBJ1-1
V: TRBV7-9
size: few
D: .
CDR3: CASSHGMAVNTEAFF
DNA: TGTGCCAGCAGCCACGGGATGGCAGTAAACACTGAAGCTTTCTTT

J: TRBJ2-1
V: TRBV5-8
size: .
D: .
CDR3: CASSLREAPELEFF
DNA: TGTGCCAGCAGCCTCAGGGAGGCCCCGGAGCTAGAGTTCTTC

J: TRBJ2-3
V: TRBV4-1
size: once
D: .
CDR3: CASSQESPDTQYF
DNA: TGCGCCAGCAGCCAAGAGAGCCCAGATACGCAGTATTTT

J: TRBJ2-2
V: TRBV29-1
size: .
D: .
CDR3: CSVDSGVTGELFF
DNA: TGCAGCGTTGATTCCGGGGTCACCGGGGAGCTGTTTTTT

J: TRBJ1-1
V: TRBV6-2/TRBV6-3
size: .
D: .
CDR3: CASNYFSASGNTEAFF
DNA: TGTGCCAGCAATTACTTCTCCGCCTCAGGGAACACTGAAGCTTTCTTT

J: TRBJ1-5
V: TRBV11-2
size: .
D: .
CDR3: CASSLGQGGQPQHF
DNA: TGTGCCAGCAGCTTAGGGCAGGGTGGTCAGCCCCAGCATTTT

J: TRBJ2-1
V: TRBV7-6
size: .
D: .
CDR3: CASSLAGTQPYNEQFF
DNA: TGTGCCAGCAGTTTAGCCGGGACTCAACCCTACAATGAGCAGTTCTTC